The subject of this entry is one T cell receptor beta chain. Its antigen is unidentified. Terminally differentiated effector memory CD45RA+ cells were excluded from the naive CD8 cells, which were CD45RO-negative and positively selected for CCR7. The sample is drawn from a study of shared clonotypes between healthy human individuals. In the study overall: The cohort had a couple of women and a few men, ages 18 to 49. CD4 naive and memory got three plates each, CD8 naive two, CD8 memory one.

In the authors' workflow: ImmunoSEQ supplied junction-only sequences lacking quality scores, so filtering was different. The table came from immunoSEQ multiplex PCR; TCRdb's copy has only in-frame clones and leaves some out. V and J calls and clone size are given by that table; D and trimming were obtained from the DNA. The sample gives around 1,900,000 clones, 93% of which show up once; about 1.6% is in the top ten. Regarding the study as a whole: With four donors compared, around 5% of naive CD4 clonotypes were shared.

Sequences were obtained from naive CD8+ T cells from PBMCs. This TCR was recovered from a man aged 18 to 35 in good health. Some clones in this sample may be carry-over from other donors' samples.

The CDR3 DNA reads as TGTGCCAGCAGCCAAGGAGGACTAGGGGACTACGAGCAGTACTTC. Its protein product is CASSQGGLGDYEQYF. The chain couples TRBV4-2 to TRBJ2-5; the match to TRBD2 covers 7 bases. TRBJ2-7 matches the DNA end more closely, so the J call is doubtful. Germline V gives CDR1 LGHNA, CDR2 YNFKEQ. The CDR3 covers 15 residues.